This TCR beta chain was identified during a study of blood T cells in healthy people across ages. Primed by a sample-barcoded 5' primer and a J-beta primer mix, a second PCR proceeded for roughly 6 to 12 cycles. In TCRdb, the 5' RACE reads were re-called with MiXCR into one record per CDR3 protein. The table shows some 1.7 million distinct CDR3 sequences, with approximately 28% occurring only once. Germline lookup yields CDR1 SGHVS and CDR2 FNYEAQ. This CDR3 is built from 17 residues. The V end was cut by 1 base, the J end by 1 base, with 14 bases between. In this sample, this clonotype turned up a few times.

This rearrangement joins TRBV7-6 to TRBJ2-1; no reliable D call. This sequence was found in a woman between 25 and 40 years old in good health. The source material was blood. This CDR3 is CASSLDPPPTSYNEQFF. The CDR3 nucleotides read TGTGCCAGCAGCTTAGATCCCCCGCCGACTTCCTACAATGAGCAGTTCTTC.